The 12 T cell receptor beta chains presented below share a single source sample, sequenced in a study of blood T cell repertoires in COVID-19. Libraries were prepared by immunoSEQ multiplex PCR; TCRdb keeps only in-frame clonotypes and omits some of them. The sample includes under 300,000 clones, 85% to 90% of them seen just once. Sequences were obtained from peripheral blood. All receptors derive from a woman in her 70s with active or convalescent COVID-19.

This clone was recorded many times. This CDR3 reads CASSARVSNEKLFF. CDR3 in DNA: TGCGCCAGCAGCGCGAGGGTGTCTAATGAAAAACTGTTTTTT. The V call is TRBV4-1, the J call TRBJ1-4; D not certain. CDR3 size: 14 residues. Between the trimmed V and J ends, which lost 5 bases and 3 bases, there was a span of 10 bases. CDR1 and CDR2 (germline): MGHRA, YSYEKL.

The chain has TRBV9 and TRBJ2-1; tentative D call: TRBD1 (7 bases). This CDR3 comprises 17 residues. CDR1 and CDR2 (germline): SGDLS, YYNGEE. The germline V and J ends were trimmed by 2 bases and 2 bases, with 17 bases remaining between them. DNA for the CDR3: TGTGCCAGCAGCGTGAACCTGGGGGGACAGACCTACAATGAGCAGTTCTTC. It is translated as CASSVNLGGQTYNEQFF.

This clone occurred a few times. The chain uses TRBV3-1 (or the pseudogene TRBV3-2) and TRBJ1-1; D might be TRBD1 (6 bases). Per the germline V gene, CDR1 is LGHDT and CDR2 is YNNKEL (reference sequence). Between the trimmed V and J ends, which lost 4 bases and 11 bases, there was a span of 17 bases. The CDR3 has 13 residues. Written as DNA, the CDR3 is TGTGCCAGCAGCCCCGTAGGGGGAGAAGACGCTTTCTTT. Its translation is CASSPVGGEDAFF.

The V and J genes are TRBV7-9 and TRBJ1-2; 8 bases are a match to TRBD1. This CDR3 spans 16 amino acids. Germline V gives CDR1 SEHNR, CDR2 FQNEAQ (reference sequence). The V and J ends lost 1 base and 4 bases, in that order; junction bases with no gene match: 8. DNA of the CDR3: TGTGCCAGCAGCTTAGAACCCCAGGGGGCGACCTATGGCTACACCTTC. The encoded protein is CASSLEPQGATYGYTF.

V gene TRBV5-1 combines with J gene TRBJ2-1, with 10 bases matching TRBD1. The length of the CDR3 is 14 residues. Trimming at V came to 4 bases and at J to 7 bases, leaving 5 bases not matched to a gene. Germline loops: CDR1 SGHRS, CDR2 YFSETQ. The CDR3 loop is CASSPGTGVNEQFF. Here the CDR3 DNA reads TGCGCCAGCAGCCCCGGGACAGGGGTTAATGAGCAGTTCTTC.

The chain is built from TRBV2 and TRBJ1-5, with a possible D match to TRBD1 (5 bases). The CDR3 spans 16 residues. V lost 4 bases and J 0 bases, leaving 13 bases between the germline ends. Germline V CDR1 and CDR2: SNHLY, FYNNEI. The CDR3 DNA follows: TGTGCCAGCAGTGTGGCGACAGCCTATAGCAATCAGCCCCAGCATTTT. Amino acids: CASSVATAYSNQPQHF.

V usage is TRBV27 and J usage is TRBJ1-1; 11 bases line up with TRBD1. Germline CDR1 reads MNHEY; CDR2 reads SMNVEV (reference sequence). V was clipped by 6 bases and J by 4 bases; unmatched bases: 13. CDR3 size: 17 residues. CDR3 loop: CASSDMDRGHRITEAFF. CDR3 coding DNA: TGTGCCAGCAGCGATATGGACAGGGGGCATAGGATCACTGAAGCTTTCTTT.

The rearrangement links TRBV18 to TRBJ1-5; D might be TRBD1 (5 bases). V lost 5 bases, J lost 6 bases, and 17 bases lay in between. Germline CDR1 KGHSH, CDR2 LQKENI. The CDR3 is made up of 15 amino acids. CDR3 sequence: CASSASQGLGQPQHF. The CDR3 nucleotides are TGTGCCAGCTCAGCTTCCCAGGGTCTCGGTCAGCCCCAGCATTTT. Complete variable domain (other parts from reference TRBV18 and TRBJ1-5): NAGVMQNPRHLVRRRGQEARLRCSPMKGHSHVYWYRQLPEEGLKFMVYLQKENIIDESGMPKERFSAEFPKEGPSILRIQQVVRGDSAAYFCASSASQGLGQPQHFGDGTRLSIL.

The gene calls are TRBV4-2 and TRBJ1-2; the match to TRBD1 covers 10 bases. Germline V gene sequence: CDR1 LGHNA, CDR2 YNFKEQ. The CDR3 spans 15 residues. Trimming at V came to 5 bases and at J to 6 bases, leaving 9 bases not matched to a gene. The CDR3 loop reads CASSITSGQGNGYTF. The CDR3 nucleotides are TGTGCCAGCAGCATTACCTCGGGACAGGGGAATGGCTACACCTTC.

This clone occurred once. This chain connects TRBV11-3 to TRBJ1-1; 7 nucleotides align to TRBD1. This CDR3 is 14 amino acids long. The V segment lost 1 base and the J segment 8 bases; nucleotides outside the gene matches: 7. Germline lookup yields CDR1 SGHNT and CDR2 YENEEA. CDR3 in DNA: TGTGCCAGCAGCTTAGGGGACATGGGACAGGAAGCTTTCTTT. Protein product: CASSLGDMGQEAFF.

The V call is TRBV9, the J call TRBJ1-1; tentatively, D is TRBD1 (6 bases). Trimming took off 3 bases at V and 11 bases at J, with 20 bases between the two ends. The CDR3 runs 14 residues. Germline assignment: CDR1 SGDLS and CDR2 YYNGEE. CDR3 nucleotides: TGTGCCAGCAGCGCAACAGGGATGGCACGTGGGGCTTTCTTT. Its protein is CASSATGMARGAFF. The whole variable domain, remainder taken from reference TRBV9 and TRBJ1-1, is DSGVTQTPKHLITATGQRVTLRCSPRSGDLSVYWYQQSLDQGLQFLIQYYNGEERAKGNILERFSAQQFPDLHSELNLSSLELGDSALYFCASSATGMARGAFFGQGTRLTVV.

The genes are TRBV19 and TRBJ2-2; D possibly corresponds to TRBD2 (7 bases). V lost 5 bases and J 3 bases, leaving 16 bases between the germline ends. CDR3 length: 16 amino acids. Germline CDR1 LNHDA, CDR2 SQIVND (reference sequence). The CDR3 DNA is TGTGCCAGTAGTGAGGGGGGGCTAAGCGACACCGGGGAGCTGTTTTTT. Amino acid sequence: CASSEGGLSDTGELFF.